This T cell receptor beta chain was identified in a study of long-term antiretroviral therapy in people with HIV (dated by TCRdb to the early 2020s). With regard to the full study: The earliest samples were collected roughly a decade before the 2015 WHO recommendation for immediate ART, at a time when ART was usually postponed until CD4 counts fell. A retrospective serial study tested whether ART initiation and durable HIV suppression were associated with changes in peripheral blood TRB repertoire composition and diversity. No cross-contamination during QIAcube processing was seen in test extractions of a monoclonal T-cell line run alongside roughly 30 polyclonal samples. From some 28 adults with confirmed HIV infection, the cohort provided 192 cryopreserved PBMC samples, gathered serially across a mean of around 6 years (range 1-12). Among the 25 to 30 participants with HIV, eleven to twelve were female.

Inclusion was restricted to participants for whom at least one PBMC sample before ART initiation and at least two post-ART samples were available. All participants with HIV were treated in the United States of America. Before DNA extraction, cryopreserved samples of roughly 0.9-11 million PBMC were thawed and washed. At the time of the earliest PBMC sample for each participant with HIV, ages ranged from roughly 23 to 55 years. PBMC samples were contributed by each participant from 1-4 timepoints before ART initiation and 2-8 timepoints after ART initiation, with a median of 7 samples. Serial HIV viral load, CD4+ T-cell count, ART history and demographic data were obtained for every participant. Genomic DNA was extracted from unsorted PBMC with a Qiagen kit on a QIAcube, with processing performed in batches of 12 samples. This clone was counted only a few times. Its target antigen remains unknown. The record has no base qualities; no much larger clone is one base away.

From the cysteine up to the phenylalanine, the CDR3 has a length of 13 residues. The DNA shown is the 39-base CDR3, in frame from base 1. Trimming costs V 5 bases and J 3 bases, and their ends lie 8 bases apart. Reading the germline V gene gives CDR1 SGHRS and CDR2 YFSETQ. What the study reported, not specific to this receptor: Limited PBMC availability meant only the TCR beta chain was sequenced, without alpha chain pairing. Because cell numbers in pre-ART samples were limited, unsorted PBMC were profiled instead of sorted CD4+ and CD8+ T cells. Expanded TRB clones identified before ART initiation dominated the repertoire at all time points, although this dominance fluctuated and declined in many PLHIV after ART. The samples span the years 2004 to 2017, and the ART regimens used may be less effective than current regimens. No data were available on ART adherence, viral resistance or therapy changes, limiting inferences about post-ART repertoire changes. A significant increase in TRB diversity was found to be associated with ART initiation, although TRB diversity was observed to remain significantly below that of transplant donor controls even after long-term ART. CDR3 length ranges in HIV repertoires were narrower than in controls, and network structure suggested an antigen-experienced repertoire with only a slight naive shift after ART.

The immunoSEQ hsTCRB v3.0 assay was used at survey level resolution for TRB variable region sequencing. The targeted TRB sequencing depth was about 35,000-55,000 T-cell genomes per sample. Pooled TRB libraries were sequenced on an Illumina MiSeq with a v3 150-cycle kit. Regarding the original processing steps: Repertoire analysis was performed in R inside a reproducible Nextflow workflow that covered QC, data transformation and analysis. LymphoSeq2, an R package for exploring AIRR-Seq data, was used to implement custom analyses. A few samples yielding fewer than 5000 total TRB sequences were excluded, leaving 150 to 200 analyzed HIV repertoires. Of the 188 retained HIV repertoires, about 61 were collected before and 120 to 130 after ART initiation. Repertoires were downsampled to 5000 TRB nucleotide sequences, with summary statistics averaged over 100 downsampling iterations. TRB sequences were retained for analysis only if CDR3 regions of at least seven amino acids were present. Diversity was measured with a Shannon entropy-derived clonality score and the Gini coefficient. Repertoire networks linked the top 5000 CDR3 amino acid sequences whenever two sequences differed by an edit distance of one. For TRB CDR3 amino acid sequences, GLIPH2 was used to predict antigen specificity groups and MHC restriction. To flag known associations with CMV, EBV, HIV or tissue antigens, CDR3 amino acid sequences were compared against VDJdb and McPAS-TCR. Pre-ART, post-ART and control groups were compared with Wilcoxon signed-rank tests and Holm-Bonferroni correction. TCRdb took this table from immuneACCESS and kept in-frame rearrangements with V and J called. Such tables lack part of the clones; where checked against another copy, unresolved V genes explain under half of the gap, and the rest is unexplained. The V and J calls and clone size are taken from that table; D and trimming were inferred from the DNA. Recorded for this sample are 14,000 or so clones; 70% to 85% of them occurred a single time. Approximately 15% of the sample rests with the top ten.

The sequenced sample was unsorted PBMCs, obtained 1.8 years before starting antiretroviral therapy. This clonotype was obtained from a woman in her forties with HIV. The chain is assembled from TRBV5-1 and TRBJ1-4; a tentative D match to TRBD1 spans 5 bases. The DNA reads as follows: TGCGCCAGCAGAGGGACTTCTAATGAAAAACTGTTTTTT. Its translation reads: CASRGTSNEKLFF.